These 22 T cell receptor beta chains were all obtained from the same sample, sequenced in a study of PD-1 blockade in classical Hodgkin lymphoma (dated by TCRdb to about 2020). The intended sense of this specimen's time point label: cycle 4 day 1 (C4D1), after less than 7 weeks of nivolumab. Relapse after autologous stem cell transplantation had occurred in all trial patients, and cohorts A, B and C were distinguished by prior brentuximab vedotin exposure. To prepare the library, the immunoSEQ multiplex PCR assay was applied. In its TCRdb copy, this immuneACCESS table keeps in-frame sequences only and misses some clones. Where compared with another copy, unresolved V genes explain less than half of these, and the others have no known cause. Recorded for this sample are some 96,000 clones; under 95% of them occurred a single time. In total, the top ten clones hold around 2% of the sample. The sequenced sample was peripheral blood mononuclear cells (PBMCs), obtained before the fourth cycle of nivolumab. The receptors shown here come from a human donor with classical Hodgkin lymphoma.

The chain links TRBV29-1 to TRBJ2-7; the match to TRBD1 covers 7 bases. CDR3 size: 13 residues. Germline trimming cut 6 bases from V and 0 bases from J; bases unmatched to any gene: 5. Germline-derived CDR1 and CDR2 are SQVTM and ANQGSEA. Here the CDR3 DNA reads TGCAGCGTGGCACAGGGGCTCTCCTACGAGCAGTACTTC. It yields the protein CSVAQGLSYEQYF.

The rearrangement links TRBV6-1 to TRBJ1-1; D might be TRBD1 (5 bases). Per the germline V gene, CDR1 is MNHNS and CDR2 is SASEGT. CDR3 size: 13 residues. Trimming removed 5 bases at V and 1 base at J, with 8 bases between. Here the CDR3 DNA reads TGTGCCAGCAGTAAAGGACAGAACACTGAAGCTTTCTTT. Its translation is CASSKGQNTEAFF.

The gene calls are TRBV27 and TRBJ2-7, with D possibly matching TRBD1 (6 bases). Trimming took off 5 bases at V and 8 bases at J, with 16 bases between the two ends. The CDR3 is 13 residues long. Germline-derived CDR1 and CDR2 are MNHEY and SMNVEV (reference sequence). The DNA of the CDR3 is TGTGCCAGCAGTCCCCTTCATACAGGGAAGCAGTACTTC. Translating gives CASSPLHTGKQYF.

V and J are TRBV5-1 and TRBJ2-3, with 7 bases matching TRBD1. Germline loops: CDR1 SGHRS, CDR2 YFSETQ. This CDR3 has 15 residues. The trim removed 4 bases at V and 5 bases at J, leaving 10 bases unmatched. CDR3 loop: CASSLGQLWVDTQYF. DNA for the CDR3: TGCGCCAGCAGCCTGGGACAGTTGTGGGTAGATACGCAGTATTTT. Looking up the rest from reference TRBV5-1 and TRBJ2-3 gives the full variable domain: KAGVTQTPRYLIKTRGQQVTLSCSPISGHRSVSWYQQTPGQGLQFLFEYFSETQRNKGNFPGRFSGRQFSNSRSEMNVSTLELGDSALYLCASSLGQLWVDTQYFGPGTRLTVL.

The chain has TRBV10-3 and TRBJ2-2, with D possibly being TRBD2 (5 bases). CDR3 length equals 11 residues. Germline-derived CDR1 and CDR2 are ENHRY and SYGVKD. The germline V and J ends were trimmed by 8 bases and 6 bases, with 7 bases remaining between them. The CDR3 loop reads CAIGRPGELFF. Written as DNA, the CDR3 is TGTGCCATCGGGAGACCCGGGGAGCTGTTTTTT.

The chain has TRBV6-1 and TRBJ2-7; no firm D call. The ends were cut back, 5 bases at V and 1 base at J, with 15 bases in the middle. The CDR3 has 15 amino acids. Germline CDR1 MNHNS, CDR2 SASEGT. The CDR3 bases are TGTGCCAGCAGTTTCCAGTGGCAGGAGTCCTACGAGCAGTACTTC. It is translated as CASSFQWQESYEQYF.

The chain couples TRBV7-6 to TRBJ2-5; D gene unclear. Looked up from germline, CDR1 is SGHVS and CDR2 is FNYEAQ. The CDR3 runs to 11 residues. The germline V and J ends were trimmed by 5 bases and 7 bases, with 8 bases remaining between them. CDR3 region: CASSPDATQYF. DNA of the CDR3: TGTGCCAGCAGCCCCGATGCGACCCAGTACTTC.

This chain connects TRBV10-3 to TRBJ2-1; 12 bases fit TRBD2. V lost 6 bases to trimming and J lost 5 bases; unmatched junction nucleotides: 2. Germline loops: CDR1 ENHRY, CDR2 SYGVKD. The CDR3 contains 14 residues. CDR3 sequence reads: CAISGLAGNNEQFF. The CDR3, as DNA: TGTGCCATCAGCGGACTAGCGGGGAACAATGAGCAGTTCTTC.

This chain uses TRBV10-3 with TRBJ2-7; TRBD1 agrees at 8 bases. This CDR3 is 14 amino acids long. The germline V gene has CDR1 ENHRY and CDR2 SYGVKD. The J segment lost 3 bases and the V segment lost 9 bases, leaving 10 bases of the junction unmatched. The CDR3 sequence: CAINPGTGGYEQYF. CDR3 sequence (DNA): TGTGCCATAAACCCCGGGACAGGCGGCTACGAGCAGTACTTC.

This sequence joins TRBV27 and TRBJ2-7, with TRBD2 matching 8 bases. The CDR3 runs to 16 residues. With V trimmed by 2 bases and J by 5 bases, 11 bases remained unmatched. Germline V gene sequence: CDR1 MNHEY, CDR2 SMNVEV (reference sequence). The CDR3 spells CASSLRIAGLGDEQYF. DNA for the CDR3: TGTGCCAGCAGTTTACGGATAGCGGGACTGGGAGACGAGCAGTACTTC.

This sequence joins TRBV5-1 and TRBJ1-2, with 8 bases that match TRBD1. Germline V gives CDR1 SGHRS, CDR2 YFSETQ. V was pared by 4 bases and J by 1 base, with 3 bases of the junction left unmatched. The CDR3 is 14 amino acids. The CDR3, as DNA: TGCGCCAGCAGCGGGACAGGAATTAACTATGGCTACACCTTC. Amino acids: CASSGTGINYGYTF.

V and J are TRBV29-1 and TRBJ1-1; maybe TRBD1 (5 bases). The CDR3 length is 12 residues. Trimming stripped 6 bases from V and 4 bases from J, with 12 bases between. Germline-derived CDR1 and CDR2 are SQVTM and ANQGSEA. The CDR3 nucleotides read TGCAGCGTGGGCCGGGGGATCACTGAAGCTTTCTTT. Translating it yields CSVGRGITEAFF.

The V gene is TRBV7-2, the J gene TRBJ2-3; 10 bases line up with TRBD1. The germline gives CDR1 SGHTA, CDR2 FQGNSA. The CDR3 consists of 18 residues. V lost 1 base, J lost 4 bases, and 11 bases stayed unmatched. For the CDR3, the DNA is TGTGCCAGCAGCTTAGAAGGGAGGACAGGGGGATTGGCAGATACGCAGTATTTT. Amino acid sequence: CASSLEGRTGGLADTQYF.

V gene TRBV7-9 combines with J gene TRBJ2-4, with TRBD1 matching over 10 bases. V gave up 4 bases and J gave up 1 base; unmatched junction bases: 4. This CDR3 has 16 residues. Per germline, CDR1 SEHNR and CDR2 FQNEAQ (reference sequence). In DNA form, the CDR3 reads TGTGCCAGCAGCTACGGGACAGGGGAGGCCAAAAACATTCAGTACTTC. Translated, it gives CASSYGTGEAKNIQYF.

The genes are TRBV5-1 and TRBJ2-1, with 12 bases fitting TRBD2. CDR3 length: 19 residues. Unmatched junction bases numbered 11, after V lost 4 bases and J lost 0 bases. Germline V gene data show CDR1 as SGHRS and CDR2 as YFSETQ. The CDR3 DNA reads as TGCGCCAGCAGCACCTACCTAGCGGGAGGGGTCAACTCCTACAATGAGCAGTTCTTC. It specifies CASSTYLAGGVNSYNEQFF. Full variable domain (outside the CDR3, taken from reference TRBV5-1 and TRBJ2-1): KAGVTQTPRYLIKTRGQQVTLSCSPISGHRSVSWYQQTPGQGLQFLFEYFSETQRNKGNFPGRFSGRQFSNSRSEMNVSTLELGDSALYLCASSTYLAGGVNSYNEQFFGPGTRLTVL.

The V gene is TRBV29-1, the J gene TRBJ2-5; TRBD1 matches at 9 bases. Trimming at V came to 7 bases and at J to 6 bases, leaving 15 bases not matched to a gene. The CDR3 runs to 15 residues. Germline CDR1 is SQVTM and CDR2 is ANQGSEA. The CDR3 sequence is CSAEALGTGTKTQYF. The CDR3 DNA reads TGCAGCGCCGAAGCGTTAGGGACAGGGACAAAGACCCAGTACTTC.

The chain employs TRBV19 and TRBJ1-2; TRBD1 matches 10 bases. The germline CDR1 and CDR2 sequences are LNHDA and SQIVND (reference sequence). This CDR3 region has 18 residues. V shed 5 bases and J 2 bases; nucleotides not matched to a gene: 14. Written as DNA, the CDR3 is TGTGCCAGTAGTCCACGGACAGGGGGGGTTTTGTCCAACTATGGCTACACCTTC. Encoded protein: CASSPRTGGVLSNYGYTF.

This rearrangement joins TRBV5-1 to TRBJ1-5; D may be TRBD1 (5 bases). The CDR3 is made up of 15 amino acids. In germline, CDR1 is SGHRS, CDR2 YFSETQ. V was pared by 4 bases and J by 4 bases, with 15 bases between. CDR3 protein: CASSRIGEVNQPQHF. CDR3 nucleotide sequence: TGCGCCAGCAGCAGGATAGGGGAGGTGAATCAGCCCCAGCATTTT.

The V call is TRBV10-2, the J call TRBJ2-1, with TRBD2 identical over 11 bases. After removal of 5 bases from V and 0 bases from J, the junction contained 0 bases not matched to a gene. There are 15 residues in the CDR3. The germline V gene has CDR1 WSHSY and CDR2 SAAADI. This chain's CDR3 is CASSLAGGSYNEQFF. The CDR3 nucleotides are TGCGCCAGCAGTCTAGCGGGGGGCTCCTACAATGAGCAGTTCTTC.

V is TRBV15 and J is TRBJ1-3; D is unclear. CDR1 and CDR2 from the germline V gene are LNHNV and YYDKDF (reference sequence). Trimming took off 0 bases at V and 9 bases at J, with 15 bases between the two ends. CDR3 length: 15 residues. This chain's CDR3 is CATSRDITLQSTIYF. CDR3 nucleotides: TGTGCCACCAGCAGAGATATCACCCTCCAGAGCACCATATATTTT.

There are a few counts of this clone. The CDR3 sequence: CASSQSRGQGALGRGVGVYEQYF. The DNA for the CDR3 is TGCGCCAGCAGTCAATCTCGGGGACAGGGGGCCTTAGGGCGTGGTGTTGGGGTCTACGAGCAGTACTTC. The rearrangement uses TRBV23-1 and TRBJ2-7, with 12 bases that match TRBD1. TRBV23-1 falls under the ORF class, with uncertain function. The CDR3 has 23 amino acids. J gave up 3 bases and V 0 bases, and 24 bases lay outside the gene matches.

This chain uses TRBV11-3 with TRBJ2-1, with TRBD2 matching over 9 bases. Germline V gene lookup returns CDR1 SGHNT and CDR2 YENEEA. With 2 bases clipped from V and 6 bases from J, the junction kept 2 bases outside the gene matches. This CDR3 has 14 amino acids. The CDR3 loop is CASSLLAGFNEQFF. The CDR3 coding sequence is TGTGCCAGCAGCTTACTAGCGGGATTCAATGAGCAGTTCTTC.